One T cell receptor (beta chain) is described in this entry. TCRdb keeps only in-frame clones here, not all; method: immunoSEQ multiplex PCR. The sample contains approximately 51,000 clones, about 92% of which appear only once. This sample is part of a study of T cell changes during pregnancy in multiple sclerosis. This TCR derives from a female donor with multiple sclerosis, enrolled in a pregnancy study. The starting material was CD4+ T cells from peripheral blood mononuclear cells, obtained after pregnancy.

The CDR3 DNA follows: TGCAGCATGAGGGAGACAGAGACCCAGTACTTC. Protein sequence: CSMRETETQYF. This sequence joins TRBV29-1 and TRBJ2-5, with D maybe TRBD2 (5 bases). Trimming left V 8 bases short and J 4 bases short, with 11 bases between. CDR1 is SQVTM and CDR2 is ANQGSEA in the germline V gene. This CDR3 is built from 11 residues.